These 25 T cell receptor beta chains came from one sample sequenced in a study of shared clonotypes between healthy human individuals. Profiling relied on immunoSEQ multiplex PCR, and the TCRdb table lists in-frame clones only, not all of them. The table has some 2,500,000 clones, under 95% seen once. Sequences were obtained from naive CD4+ T cells from PBMCs. Subset: CD45RA+ positively selected. The receptors were gathered from a man aged 18 to 35 in good health. Some clones in this sample may be carry-over from other donors' samples.

Remarks on this clone: Other DNA variants within this sample encode the same CDR3. The chain couples TRBV7-3 to TRBJ2-1; 7 positions match TRBD1. The J segment lost 4 bases and the V segment lost 5 bases, leaving 5 bases of the junction unmatched. Germline CDR1 is SGHTA and CDR2 is FQGTGA. The CDR3 runs 14 residues. As DNA, the CDR3 is TGTGCCAGCAGCCCCGGGACAGCGTACAATGAGCAGTTCTTC. Residues: CASSPGTAYNEQFF.

The rearrangement uses TRBV19 and TRBJ1-1; D may be TRBD1 (6 bases). Germline CDR1 LNHDA, CDR2 SQIVND (reference sequence). CDR3 size: 13 residues. V dropped 5 bases and J dropped 6 bases, with 13 bases sitting between them. The CDR3 is CASSSQGWAEAFF. The CDR3, as DNA: TGTGCCAGTAGTTCCCAGGGGTGGGCTGAAGCTTTCTTT. The complete variable domain, with remaining parts taken from reference TRBV19 and TRBJ1-1, reads DGGITQSPKYLFRKEGQNVTLSCEQNLNHDAMYWYRQDPGQGLRLIYYSQIVNDFQKGDIAEGYSVSREKKESFPLTVTSAQKNPTAFYLCASSSQGWAEAFFGQGTRLTVV.

Concerning this clone: Other DNA sequences in this specimen translate into the identical CDR3. This chain connects TRBV15 to TRBJ2-7; 9 positions match TRBD1. Germline V gene data show CDR1 as LNHNV and CDR2 as YYDKDF (reference sequence). CDR3 length: 15 residues. V shed 1 base, J shed 1 base, and the junction held 2 bases outside the gene matches. CDR3: CATSRAGTGSYEQYF. Written as DNA, the CDR3 is TGTGCCACCAGCAGAGCCGGGACAGGGTCCTACGAGCAGTACTTC.

This chain joins TRBV5-1 and TRBJ2-2, with D possibly TRBD1 on 5 matching bases. Germline CDR1 SGHRS, CDR2 YFSETQ. The V gene lost 3 bases and the J gene lost 5 bases, with 14 bases spanning the gap. This CDR3 has 15 residues. The CDR3 DNA reads as TGCGCCAGCAGCTGGGGCGGCACCTGGACCGGGGAGCTGTTTTTT. Its protein product is CASSWGGTWTGELFF.

The table lists this clone with a count of one. The chain has TRBV5-4 and TRBJ2-3; D uncertain. This CDR3 is built from 12 residues. Deletions cut 4 bases from V and 4 bases from J, with 7 bases between. The germline V gene has CDR1 SGHNT and CDR2 YYREEE (reference sequence). DNA for the CDR3: TGTGCCAGCAGCCTAACCGCAGATACGCAGTATTTT. This sequence encodes CASSLTADTQYF.

The chain employs TRBV6-1 and TRBJ2-1, with 12 bases matching TRBD2. Germline lookup yields CDR1 MNHNS and CDR2 SASEGT. V gave up 6 bases and J gave up 8 bases; unmatched junction bases: 8. CDR3 size: 15 residues. For the CDR3, the DNA is TGTGCCAGCAGAGGGGGACTAGCGGGTATCGATGAGCAGTTCTTC. Translated: CASRGGLAGIDEQFF.

This chain connects TRBV28 to TRBJ2-1; TRBD2 matches 8 bases. CDR1 is MDHEN, CDR2 SYDVKM, per germline. J was trimmed by 5 bases and V by 7 bases; bases with no gene match: 10. The CDR3 has 15 residues. The CDR3 region is CASIDGGRRHNEQFF. Written as DNA, the CDR3 is TGTGCCAGCATTGACGGCGGGAGGAGGCACAATGAGCAGTTCTTC.

The chain has TRBV7-3 and TRBJ2-5, with D possibly TRBD1 on 5 matching bases. Germline-derived CDR1 and CDR2 are SGHTA and FQGTGA. Trimming removed 3 bases at V and 4 bases at J, with 6 bases between. The CDR3 has 12 amino acids. This chain's CDR3 is CASSFQGETQYF. CDR3 bases: TGTGCCAGCAGCTTCCAGGGAGAGACCCAGTACTTC.

The chain has TRBV11-3 and TRBJ2-1, with no clear D. Germline V lookup: CDR1 SGHNT, CDR2 YENEEA. V lost 5 bases, J lost 2 bases, and 13 bases lay in between. The CDR3 runs 15 residues. The CDR3 reads CASSPRSTAYNEQFF. DNA for the CDR3: TGTGCCAGCAGCCCCCGGAGCACGGCCTACAATGAGCAGTTCTTC.

The genes are TRBV19 and TRBJ1-1, with D possibly TRBD1 on 5 matching bases. Trimming pared 7 bases from V and 5 bases from J, leaving 14 bases between. The germline V gene encodes CDR1 LNHDA and CDR2 SQIVND (reference sequence). This CDR3 comprises 13 residues. The CDR3 region has the DNA TGTGCCAGTAATAGGGGAGGTTGGACTGAAGCTTTCTTT. It specifies CASNRGGWTEAFF.

The chain joins TRBV28 to TRBJ2-5; 11 bases are a match to TRBD2. The CDR3 runs to 14 residues. CDR1 is MDHEN, CDR2 SYDVKM, per germline. J gave up 5 bases and V 6 bases, and 5 bases lay outside the gene matches. CDR3 in DNA: TGTGCCAGCAGCCCCGGGACTAGCGGTGAGACCCAGTACTTC. It codes for CASSPGTSGETQYF.

The chain links TRBV29-1 to TRBJ2-7; 11 nucleotides align to TRBD1. Germline CDR1 SQVTM, CDR2 ANQGSEA. The length of the CDR3 is 13 residues. Trimming at V came to 4 bases and at J to 4 bases, leaving 3 bases not matched to a gene. CDR3 region: CSVAGQGGYEQYF. The CDR3 DNA follows: TGCAGCGTTGCGGGACAGGGGGGGTACGAGCAGTACTTC.

This clone has just one count. This rearrangement joins TRBV7-6 to TRBJ2-5, with unresolved D. The V gene lost 10 bases and the J gene lost 3 bases, with 9 bases spanning the gap. The CDR3 contains 11 residues. The germline V gene encodes CDR1 SGHVS and CDR2 FNYEAQ. The CDR3, as DNA: TGTGCCACCAGGAAGGAAGAGACCCAGTACTTC. Encoded protein: CATRKEETQYF.

The genes are TRBV2 and TRBJ2-7, with 13 positions matching TRBD2. The CDR3 contains 15 residues. Germline V gene data show CDR1 as SNHLY and CDR2 as FYNNEI. Trimming took 3 bases from V and 3 from J; bases not matched to a gene: 2. The CDR3 DNA reads TGTGCCAGCAGTGATAGGACTAGCGGGAGCTACGAGCAGTACTTC. Its protein product is CASSDRTSGSYEQYF. Together with reference TRBV2 and TRBJ2-7, the CDR3 gives the full variable domain: EPEVTQTPSHQVTQMGQEVILRCVPISNHLYFYWYRQILGQKVEFLVSFYNNEISEKSEIFDDQFSVERPDGSNFTLKIRSTKLEDSAMYFCASSDRTSGSYEQYFGPGTRLTVT.

The J gene is TRBJ2-1, the V gene TRBV4-3; 12 bases align to TRBD2. Trimming took 4 bases from V and 4 from J; bases not matched to a gene: 5. This CDR3 has 16 residues. The germline V gene has CDR1 LGHNA and CDR2 YSLEER. The CDR3 DNA reads as TGCGCCAGCAGCCCTGGGACTAGCGGGTTATACAATGAGCAGTTCTTC. Translation gives CASSPGTSGLYNEQFF.

This sequence joins TRBV21-1 and TRBJ2-1; whether TRBD2, the table's D call, matches the DNA was not checked. TRBV21-1 has pseudogene status. This CDR3 contains 16 residues. CDR3 residues: CASILAGPSSYNEQFF. CDR3 DNA sequence: TGTGCCAGCATACTAGCGGGTCCCAGCTCCTACAATGAGCAGTTCTTC.

This chain joins TRBV5-1 and TRBJ2-2, with D possibly called TRBD1 or TRBD2 (6 bases each). The CDR3 length is 15 residues. Germline CDR1 is SGHRS and CDR2 is YFSETQ. Deletions cut 4 bases from V and 4 bases from J, with 14 bases between. CDR3 sequence (DNA): TGCGCCAGCAGCCCGGCGGGACACGTCACCGGGGAGCTGTTTTTT. This gives the protein CASSPAGHVTGELFF.

The V and J genes are TRBV10-3 and TRBJ2-1; possible D gene TRBD2, 6 bases. V lost 2 bases, J lost 2 bases, and 13 bases lay in between. Germline CDR1 ENHRY, CDR2 SYGVKD. This CDR3 comprises 16 residues. This chain's CDR3 is CAISEVRDLTYNEQFF. For the CDR3, the DNA is TGTGCCATCAGTGAGGTCCGGGACTTAACCTACAATGAGCAGTTCTTC.

The genes are TRBV28 and TRBJ2-3; possibly TRBD2 for D (6 bases). This CDR3 has 14 amino acids. Trimming took 5 bases from V and 4 from J, leaving 13 bases between them. Germline V gene lookup returns CDR1 MDHEN and CDR2 SYDVKM. The CDR3 sequence is CASSVGAGPDTQYF. The CDR3, as DNA: TGTGCCAGCAGTGTAGGAGCGGGCCCAGATACGCAGTATTTT.

The chain is built from TRBV11-2 and TRBJ1-1; no clear D gene. This CDR3 is built from 16 residues. The germline gives CDR1 SGHAT, CDR2 FQNNGV. V was pared by 7 bases and J by 1 base, with 19 bases between. CDR3: CASTPNLQARNTEAFF. In nucleotides, the CDR3 is TGTGCCAGCACCCCAAATTTGCAGGCACGGAACACTGAAGCTTTCTTT. Full variable domain (missing parts from reference TRBV11-2 and TRBJ1-1): EAGVAQSPRYKIIEKRQSVAFWCNPISGHATLYWYQQILGQGPKLLIQFQNNGVVDDSQLPKDRFSAERLKGVDSTLKIQPAKLEDSAVYLCASTPNLQARNTEAFFGQGTRLTVV.

This clone was recorded a few times. This rearrangement joins TRBV5-1 to TRBJ1-3; D remains unclear. This CDR3 comprises 15 residues. Germline CDR1 reads SGHRS; CDR2 reads YFSETQ. V was clipped by 4 bases and J by 2 bases, with 13 bases between them. The CDR3 nucleotides are TGCGCCAGCAGCGCGACGACTGCGGCTGGAAACACCATATATTTT. It specifies CASSATTAAGNTIYF.

For this clone: Other DNA sequences in this sample translate to the same CDR3. V gene TRBV15 combines with J gene TRBJ2-2; D gene ambiguous. From germline, CDR1 is LNHNV and CDR2 YYDKDF (reference sequence). V shed 0 bases and J shed 4 bases, with 6 bases lying between them. The CDR3 is made up of 14 amino acids. DNA for the CDR3: TGTGCCACCAGCAGAGATTTAGGCACCGGGGAGCTGTTTTTT. Its translation: CATSRDLGTGELFF. The full variable domain, in which reference TRBV15 and TRBJ2-2 provide the parts outside the CDR3, is DAMVIQNPRYQVTQFGKPVTLSCSQTLNHNVMYWYQQKSSQAPKLLFHYYDKDFNNEADTPDNFQSRRPNTSFCFLDIRSPGLGDTAMYLCATSRDLGTGELFFGEGSRLTVL.

The chain carries TRBV7-2 and TRBJ2-7; 16 bases align to TRBD2. V shed 3 bases, J shed 5 bases, and the junction held 10 bases outside the gene matches. The CDR3 loop spans 18 amino acids. Germline V CDR1 and CDR2: SGHTA, FQGNSA. The CDR3 DNA sequence: TGTGCCAGCAGCTTGATGCCCGGGACTAGCGGGAGGGCCAACGAGCAGTACTTC. Amino acids: CASSLMPGTSGRANEQYF.

V and J are TRBV5-4 and TRBJ1-4, with 9 bases that match TRBD1. The CDR3 loop spans 15 amino acids. CDR1 and CDR2 (germline): SGHNT, YYREEE (reference sequence). Trimming removed 3 bases from V and 5 bases from J; junction bases left unmatched: 5. CDR3 DNA: TGTGCCAGCAGCTCGGCAGGGACAGGGAATGAAAAACTGTTTTTT. This encodes CASSSAGTGNEKLFF.

The genes are TRBV18 and TRBJ1-2; unclear D gene. The CDR3 is made up of 15 amino acids. Germline V lookup: CDR1 KGHSH, CDR2 LQKENI. Trimming stripped 4 bases from V and 2 bases from J, with 14 bases between. This CDR3 is CASSRETEINYGYTF. CDR3 sequence (DNA): TGTGCCAGCTCACGGGAAACAGAAATAAACTATGGCTACACCTTC.